This TCR beta chain was recovered during a study of early T cells in non-severe SARS-CoV-2 infection. This clonotype was picked up many times. As yet, its antigen is unknown. TCRdb re-analysed the 5' RACE reads in MiXCR, keeping a single row per CDR3 protein. The sample has more than 40,000 distinct CDR3 sequences; 5.4% are singletons. General study points: VDJdb matching favored anti-spike CD8 responses, missing private and CD4 specificities.

CDR1 is MGHRA and CDR2 is YSYEKL in the germline V gene. V was shortened by 2 bases and J by 5 bases, with 19 bases between the two germline ends. The CDR3 runs to 17 residues. The sample was whole blood, taken at baseline. The source is an adult who was a healthcare worker with PCR-confirmed SARS-CoV-2 infection or an uninfected control (not recorded which). This sequence joins TRBV4-1 and TRBJ2-1, with D possibly TRBD1 on 7 matching bases. CDR3 DNA sequence: TGCGCCAGCAGCCAACGGTATGACAGGAGGGGGCACAATGAGCAGTTCTTC. The encoded protein is CASSQRYDRRGHNEQFF.